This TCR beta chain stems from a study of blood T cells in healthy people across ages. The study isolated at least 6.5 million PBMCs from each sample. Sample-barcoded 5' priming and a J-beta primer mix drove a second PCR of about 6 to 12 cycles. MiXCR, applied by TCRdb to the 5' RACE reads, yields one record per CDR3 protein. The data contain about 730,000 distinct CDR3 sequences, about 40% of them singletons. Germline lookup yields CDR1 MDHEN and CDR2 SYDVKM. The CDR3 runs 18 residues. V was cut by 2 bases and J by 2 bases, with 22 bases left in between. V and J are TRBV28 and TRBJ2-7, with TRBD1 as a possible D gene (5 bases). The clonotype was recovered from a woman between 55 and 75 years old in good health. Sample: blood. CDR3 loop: CASSLPDPTREVTYEQYF. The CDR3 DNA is TGTGCCAGCAGTTTACCCGATCCCACCAGGGAAGTAACCTACGAGCAGTACTTC.